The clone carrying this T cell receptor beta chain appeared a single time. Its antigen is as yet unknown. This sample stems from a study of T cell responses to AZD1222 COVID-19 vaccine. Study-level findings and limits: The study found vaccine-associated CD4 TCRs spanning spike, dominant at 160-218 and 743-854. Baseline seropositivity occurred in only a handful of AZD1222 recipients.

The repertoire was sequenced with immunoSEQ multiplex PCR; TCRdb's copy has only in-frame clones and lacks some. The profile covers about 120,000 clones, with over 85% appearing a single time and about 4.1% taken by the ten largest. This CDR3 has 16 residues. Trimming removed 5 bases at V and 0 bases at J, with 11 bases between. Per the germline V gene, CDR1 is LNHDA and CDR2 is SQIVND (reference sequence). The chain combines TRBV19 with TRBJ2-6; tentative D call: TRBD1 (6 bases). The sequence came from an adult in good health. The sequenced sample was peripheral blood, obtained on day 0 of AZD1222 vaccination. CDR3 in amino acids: CASSPNRVSGANVLTF. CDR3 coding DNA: TGTGCCAGTAGTCCCAACAGGGTCTCTGGGGCCAACGTCCTGACTTTC.